This TCR beta chain was captured by sequencing in a study of cytomegalovirus exposure and HLA in healthy donors. Looking at the study overall: Previous work identified around 120 million unique TCR beta sequences from around 200 million T cells. Early released data comprised around 80 million unique TCRs from HLA-typed donors.

CDR1 is MNHNS and CDR2 is SASEGT in the germline V gene. The V segment lost 4 bases and the J segment 4 bases; nucleotides outside the gene matches: 5. The CDR3 spans 17 residues. It was with 60 Vbeta and 13 Jbeta primers that the PCR ran. The assay was immunoSEQ multiplex PCR, and TCRdb's table has in-frame clones only and misses some. This sample yields 150,000 or so clones, of which roughly 80% are seen a single time; around 6.2% belongs to the top ten. This clone was seen a single time. The sequenced material came from PBMCs. This receptor was taken from a man aged 25-40 years in good health and CMV-seropositive. The V gene is TRBV6-1, the J gene TRBJ2-1; the match to TRBD2 covers 15 bases. This CDR3 is CASSARTSGGGYNEQFF. In DNA form, the CDR3 reads TGTGCCAGCAGTGCACGGACTAGCGGGGGGGGGTACAATGAGCAGTTCTTC.